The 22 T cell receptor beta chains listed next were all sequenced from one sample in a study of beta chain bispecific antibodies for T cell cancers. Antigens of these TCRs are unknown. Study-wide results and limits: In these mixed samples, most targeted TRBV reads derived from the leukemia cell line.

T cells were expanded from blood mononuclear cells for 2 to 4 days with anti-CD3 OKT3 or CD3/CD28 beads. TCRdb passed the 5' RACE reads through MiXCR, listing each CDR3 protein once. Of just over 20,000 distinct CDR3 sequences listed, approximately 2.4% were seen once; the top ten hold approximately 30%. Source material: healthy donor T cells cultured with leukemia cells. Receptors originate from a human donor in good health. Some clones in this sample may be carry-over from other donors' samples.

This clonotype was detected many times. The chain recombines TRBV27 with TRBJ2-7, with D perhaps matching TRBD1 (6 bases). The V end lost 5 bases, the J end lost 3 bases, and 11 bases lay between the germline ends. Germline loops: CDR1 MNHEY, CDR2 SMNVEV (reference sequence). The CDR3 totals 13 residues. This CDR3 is CASSTGIYYEQYF. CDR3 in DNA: TGTGCCAGCAGTACAGGGATCTACTACGAGCAGTACTTC.

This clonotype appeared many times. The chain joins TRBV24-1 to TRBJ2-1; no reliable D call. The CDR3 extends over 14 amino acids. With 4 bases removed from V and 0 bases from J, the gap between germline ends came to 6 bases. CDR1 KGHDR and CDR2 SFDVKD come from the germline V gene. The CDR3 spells CATSDRSSYNEQFF. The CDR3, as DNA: TGTGCCACCAGTGACCGGAGCTCCTACAATGAGCAGTTCTTC.

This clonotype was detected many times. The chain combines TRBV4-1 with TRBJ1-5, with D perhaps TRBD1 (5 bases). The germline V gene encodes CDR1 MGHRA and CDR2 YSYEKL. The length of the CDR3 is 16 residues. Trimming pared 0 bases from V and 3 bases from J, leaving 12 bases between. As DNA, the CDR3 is TGCGCCAGCAGCCAAGATCCGGGGCCCCTCAATCAGCCCCAGCATTTT. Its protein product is CASSQDPGPLNQPQHF.

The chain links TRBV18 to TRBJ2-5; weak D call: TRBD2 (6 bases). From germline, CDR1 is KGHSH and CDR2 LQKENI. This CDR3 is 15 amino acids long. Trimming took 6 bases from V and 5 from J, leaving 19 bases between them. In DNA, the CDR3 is TGTGCCAGCTCCCCGACAGATGGGAGGTGGGAGACCCAGTACTTC. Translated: CASSPTDGRWETQYF.

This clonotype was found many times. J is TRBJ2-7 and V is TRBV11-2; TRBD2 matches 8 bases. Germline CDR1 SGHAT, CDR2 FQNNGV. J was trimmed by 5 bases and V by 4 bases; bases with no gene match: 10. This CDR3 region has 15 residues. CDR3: CASSSCGSGDHEQYF. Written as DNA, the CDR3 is TGTGCCAGCAGCTCCTGTGGTAGCGGGGACCACGAGCAGTACTTC.

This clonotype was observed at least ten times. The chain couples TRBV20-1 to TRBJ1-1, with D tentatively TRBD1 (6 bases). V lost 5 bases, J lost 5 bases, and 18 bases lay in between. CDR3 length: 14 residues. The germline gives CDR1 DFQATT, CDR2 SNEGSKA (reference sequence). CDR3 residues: CSADLASGATEAFF. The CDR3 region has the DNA TGCAGTGCTGACCTTGCTTCAGGGGCGACTGAAGCTTTCTTT.

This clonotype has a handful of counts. The CDR3 sequence is CASSIPGSQPQHF. Here the CDR3 DNA reads TGTGCCAGTAGTATCCCAGGGAGCCAGCCCCAGCATTTT. V is TRBV19 and J is TRBJ1-5, with D maybe TRBD1 (5 bases). V lost 3 bases to trimming and J lost 7 bases, with 10 bases between them. Germline CDR1 is LNHDA and CDR2 is SQIVND (reference sequence). This CDR3 spans 13 amino acids.

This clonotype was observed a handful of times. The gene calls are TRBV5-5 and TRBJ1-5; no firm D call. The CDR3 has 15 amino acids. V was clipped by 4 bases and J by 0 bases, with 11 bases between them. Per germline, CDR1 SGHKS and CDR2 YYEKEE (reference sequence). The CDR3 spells CASSPLSGSNQPQHF. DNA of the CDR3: TGTGCCAGCAGCCCTCTTTCGGGTAGCAATCAGCCCCAGCATTTT.

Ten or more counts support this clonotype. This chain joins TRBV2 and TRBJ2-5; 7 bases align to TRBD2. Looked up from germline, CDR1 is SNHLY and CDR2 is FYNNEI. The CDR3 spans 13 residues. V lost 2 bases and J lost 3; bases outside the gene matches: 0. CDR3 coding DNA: TGTGCCAGCAGTGAAAGCGGGAAAGAGACCCAGTACTTC. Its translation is CASSESGKETQYF.

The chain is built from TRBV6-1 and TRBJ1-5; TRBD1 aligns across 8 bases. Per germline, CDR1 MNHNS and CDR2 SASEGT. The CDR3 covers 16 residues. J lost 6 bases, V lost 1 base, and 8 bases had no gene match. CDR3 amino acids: CASSEEVRGPVQPQHF. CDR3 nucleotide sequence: TGTGCCAGCAGTGAAGAGGTCAGGGGGCCAGTTCAGCCCCAGCATTTT.

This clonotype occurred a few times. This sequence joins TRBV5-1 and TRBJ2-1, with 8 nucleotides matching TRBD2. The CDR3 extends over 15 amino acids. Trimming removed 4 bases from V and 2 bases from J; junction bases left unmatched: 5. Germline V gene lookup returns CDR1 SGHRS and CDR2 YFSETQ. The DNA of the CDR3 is TGCGCCAGCAGCCCGAACGGGGGGGCCTACAATGAGCAGTTCTTC. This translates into CASSPNGGAYNEQFF.

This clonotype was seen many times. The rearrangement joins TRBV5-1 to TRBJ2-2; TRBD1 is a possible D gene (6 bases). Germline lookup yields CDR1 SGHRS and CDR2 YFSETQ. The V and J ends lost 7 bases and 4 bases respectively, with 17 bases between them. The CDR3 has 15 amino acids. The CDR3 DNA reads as TGCGCCAGCGGGACAACCGACCGTGGCACCGGGGAGCTGTTTTTT. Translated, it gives CASGTTDRGTGELFF.

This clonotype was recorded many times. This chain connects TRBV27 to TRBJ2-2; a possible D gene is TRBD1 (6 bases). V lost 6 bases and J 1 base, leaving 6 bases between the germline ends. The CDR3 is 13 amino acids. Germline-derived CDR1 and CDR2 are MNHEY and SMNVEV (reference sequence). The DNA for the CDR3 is TGTGCCAGCAGGGGACAGAACACCGGGGAGCTGTTTTTT. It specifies CASRGQNTGELFF.

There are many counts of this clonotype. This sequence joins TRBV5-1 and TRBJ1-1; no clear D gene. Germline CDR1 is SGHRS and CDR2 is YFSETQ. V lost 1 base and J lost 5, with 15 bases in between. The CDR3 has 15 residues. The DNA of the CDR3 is TGCGCCAGCAGCTTGAATGCCGGAGGAGGTACTGAAGCTTTCTTT. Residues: CASSLNAGGGTEAFF.

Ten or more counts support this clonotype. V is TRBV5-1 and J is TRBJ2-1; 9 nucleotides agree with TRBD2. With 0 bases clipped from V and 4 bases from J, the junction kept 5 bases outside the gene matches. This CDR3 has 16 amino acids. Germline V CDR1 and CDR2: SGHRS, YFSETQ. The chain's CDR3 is CASSLGRTSEYNEQFF. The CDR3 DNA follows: TGCGCCAGCAGCTTGGGCCGGACTAGCGAATACAATGAGCAGTTCTTC.

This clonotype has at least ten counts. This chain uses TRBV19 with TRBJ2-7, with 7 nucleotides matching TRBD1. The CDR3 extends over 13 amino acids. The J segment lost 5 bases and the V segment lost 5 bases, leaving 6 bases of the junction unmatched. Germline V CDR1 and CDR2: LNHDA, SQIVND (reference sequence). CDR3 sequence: CASSPRQGDEQYF. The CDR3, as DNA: TGTGCCAGTAGTCCAAGACAGGGCGACGAGCAGTACTTC.

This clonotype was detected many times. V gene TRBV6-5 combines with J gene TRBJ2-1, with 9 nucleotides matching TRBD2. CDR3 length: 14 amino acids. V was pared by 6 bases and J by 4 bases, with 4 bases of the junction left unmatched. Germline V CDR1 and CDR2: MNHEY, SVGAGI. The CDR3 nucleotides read TGTGCCAGCAGCTTCGCGGGGGGGTACAATGAGCAGTTCTTC. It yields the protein CASSFAGGYNEQFF.

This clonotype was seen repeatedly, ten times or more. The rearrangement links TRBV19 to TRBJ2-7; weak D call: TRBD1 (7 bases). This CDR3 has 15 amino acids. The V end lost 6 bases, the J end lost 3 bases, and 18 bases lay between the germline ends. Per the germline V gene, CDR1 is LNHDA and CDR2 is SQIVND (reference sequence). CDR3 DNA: TGTGCCAGTAGCCCGACTGGAGGGGGCATCTACGAGCAGTACTTC. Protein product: CASSPTGGGIYEQYF.

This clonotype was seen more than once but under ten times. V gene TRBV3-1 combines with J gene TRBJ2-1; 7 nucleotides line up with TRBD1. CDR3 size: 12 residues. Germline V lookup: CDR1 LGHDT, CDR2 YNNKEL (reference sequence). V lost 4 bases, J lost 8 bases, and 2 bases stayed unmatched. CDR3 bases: TGTGCCAGCAGCCCTACAGGGGATGAGCAGTTCTTC. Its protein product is CASSPTGDEQFF.

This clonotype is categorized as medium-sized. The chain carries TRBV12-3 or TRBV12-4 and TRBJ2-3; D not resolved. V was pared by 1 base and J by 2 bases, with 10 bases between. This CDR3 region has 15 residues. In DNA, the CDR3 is TGTGCCAGCAGTTTAGTCGGGCATCTCACAGATACGCAGTATTTT. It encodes CASSLVGHLTDTQYF.

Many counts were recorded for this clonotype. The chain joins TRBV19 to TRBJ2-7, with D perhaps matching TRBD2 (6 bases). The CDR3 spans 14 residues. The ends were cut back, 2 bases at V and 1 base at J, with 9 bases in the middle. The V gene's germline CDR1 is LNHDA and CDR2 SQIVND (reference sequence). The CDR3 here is CASSISSGSYEQYF. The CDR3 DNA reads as TGTGCCAGTAGTATATCCAGCGGGTCCTACGAGCAGTACTTC.

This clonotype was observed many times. The CDR3 is CASSADRDYEQYF. The DNA of the CDR3 is TGTGCCAGCAGCGCGGACAGGGATTACGAGCAGTACTTC. The J gene is TRBJ2-7, the V gene TRBV11-3; 8 nucleotides align to TRBD1. This CDR3 has 13 residues. Per germline, CDR1 SGHNT and CDR2 YENEEA. V trimming: 5 bases; J trimming: 4 bases; junction bases outside the gene matches: 4. Variable domain in full (rest from reference TRBV11-3 and TRBJ2-7): EAGVVQSPRYKIIEKKQPVAFWCNPISGHNTLYWYLQNLGQGPELLIRYENEEAVDDSQLPKDRFSAERLKGVDSTLKIQPAELGDSAVYLCASSADRDYEQYFGPGTRLTVT.